Following are 18 T cell receptor beta chains from one sample sequenced in a study of blood T cell repertoires in COVID-19 (dated by TCRdb to 2018 to 2021). Libraries were made using the immunoSEQ multiplex PCR assay. TCRdb took this table from immuneACCESS and kept in-frame rearrangements with V and J called. Such tables lack part of the clones; where checked against another copy, unresolved V genes explain under half of the gap, and the rest is unexplained. Present in this sample are fewer than 95,000 clones, 72% of which were seen just once. The ten largest account for approximately 14% of the sample. The sequenced material came from peripheral blood. Source of these receptors: a woman of 80 years or more with acute or convalescent COVID-19.

This clone was observed a few times. This chain uses TRBV11-2 with TRBJ1-1; unclear D gene. In germline, CDR1 is SGHAT, CDR2 FQNNGV. The CDR3 runs 12 residues. The V end lost 5 bases, the J end lost 4 bases, and 8 bases lay between the germline ends. The CDR3 DNA reads as TGTGCCAGCAGCGGGGAGGGCACTGAAGCTTTCTTT. Amino acids: CASSGEGTEAFF.

The rearrangement joins TRBV7-2 to TRBJ1-1, with D unclear. The germline V and J ends were trimmed by 5 bases and 2 bases, with 12 bases remaining between them. Germline-derived CDR1 and CDR2 are SGHTA and FQGNSA. This CDR3 is built from 14 residues. The CDR3 here is CASSPSLENTEAFF. The CDR3 DNA reads as TGTGCCAGCAGCCCAAGCCTCGAAAACACTGAAGCTTTCTTT.

The rearrangement links TRBV18 to TRBJ1-2; 8 bases line up with TRBD1. The CDR3 is 16 residues long. V dropped 0 bases and J dropped 4; count of bases not matched to a gene: 7. Germline V gene lookup returns CDR1 KGHSH and CDR2 LQKENI. CDR3 bases: TGTGCCAGCTCACCACCCTACGTCAGGGGGCTCTATGGCTACACCTTC. Protein sequence: CASSPPYVRGLYGYTF.

This chain joins TRBV7-2 and TRBJ1-6; 10 bases are shared with TRBD1. Germline values: CDR1 SGHTA, CDR2 FQGNSA. The CDR3 sequence is 16 residues long. V was clipped by 5 bases and J by 6 bases; unmatched bases: 7. Here the CDR3 reads CASSPGQGVFNSPLHF. CDR3 in DNA: TGTGCCAGCAGCCCCGGACAGGGGGTGTTTAATTCACCCCTCCACTTT.

The rearrangement joins TRBV5-1 to TRBJ2-2; 9 nucleotides line up with TRBD2. Germline loops: CDR1 SGHRS, CDR2 YFSETQ. Unmatched junction bases numbered 10, after V lost 4 bases and J lost 6 bases. This CDR3 has 16 residues. The CDR3 here is CASSPPSGGLAGELFF. CDR3 sequence (DNA): TGCGCCAGCAGCCCGCCCAGCGGGGGGCTGGCCGGGGAGCTGTTTTTT.

The sample holds a few counts of this clone. V is TRBV18 and J is TRBJ1-1, with 9 bases lining up with TRBD1. Unmatched junction bases numbered 0, after V lost 2 bases and J lost 8 bases. The germline V gene has CDR1 KGHSH and CDR2 LQKENI. The length of the CDR3 is 12 residues. DNA of the CDR3: TGTGCCAGCTCACCAGGGACAGGGGAAGCTTTCTTT. Translation: CASSPGTGEAFF.

The chain has TRBV9 and TRBJ1-2, with a weak D call TRBD1 (6 bases). CDR1 is SGDLS and CDR2 is YYNGEE in the germline V gene. The CDR3 extends over 14 amino acids. The ends were cut back, 5 bases at V and 2 bases at J, with 13 bases in the middle. CDR3 nucleotide sequence: TGTGCCAGCAGGGGTGGGCAGGGGAACTATGGCTACACCTTC. Translated, it gives CASRGGQGNYGYTF.

This clone was detected once. The chain is built from TRBV10-3 and TRBJ2-5; 7 bases map to TRBD2. Germline loops: CDR1 ENHRY, CDR2 SYGVKD. V shed 1 base and J 2 bases; nucleotides not matched to a gene: 4. The CDR3 loop spans 15 amino acids. Here the CDR3 DNA reads TGTGCCATCAGTGAGTTACTAGCGAGTCAAGAGACCCAGTACTTC. It encodes CAISELLASQETQYF.

In this sample, this clone turned up a few times. The V and J genes are TRBV4-2 and TRBJ1-6; D is unresolved. The germline V gene encodes CDR1 LGHNA and CDR2 YNFKEQ. V dropped 0 bases and J dropped 10 bases, with 22 bases sitting between them. The length of the CDR3 is 18 residues. CDR3: CASSQDSALNSGGSPLHF. CDR3 coding DNA: TGTGCCAGCAGCCAAGATAGCGCGCTTAACTCAGGTGGCTCACCCCTCCACTTT.

The chain uses TRBV18 and TRBJ1-6, with 7 bases lining up with TRBD1. V lost 6 bases and J lost 6; bases outside the gene matches: 8. CDR1 is KGHSH and CDR2 is LQKENI in the germline V gene. The CDR3 consists of 15 residues. The CDR3: CASSPDGTVNSPLHF. Written as DNA, the CDR3 is TGTGCCAGCTCCCCCGACGGGACAGTTAATTCACCCCTCCACTTT.

V and J are TRBV5-5 and TRBJ2-6; TRBD1 is a possible D gene (6 bases). The CDR3 is made up of 18 amino acids. Between the trimmed V and J ends, which lost 4 bases and 1 base, there was a span of 18 bases. Germline values: CDR1 SGHKS, CDR2 YYEKEE (reference sequence). CDR3 nucleotides: TGTGCCAGCAGCGTGGGTCTGGGGGCTTTGTCTGGGGCCAACGTCCTGACTTTC. Its translation: CASSVGLGALSGANVLTF.

V gene TRBV19 combines with J gene TRBJ1-2; TRBD1 aligns across 8 bases. CDR1 LNHDA and CDR2 SQIVND come from the germline V gene (reference sequence). CDR3 length equals 15 residues. V was clipped by 5 bases and J by 4 bases; unmatched bases: 9. For the CDR3, the DNA is TGTGCCAGTAGTGAGGACAGGGTCGGATTCTATGGCTACACCTTC. Protein sequence: CASSEDRVGFYGYTF.

The genes are TRBV5-1 and TRBJ2-7, with 8 bases matching TRBD1. With V trimmed by 0 bases and J by 7 bases, 6 bases remained unmatched. There are 14 residues in the CDR3. CDR1 is SGHRS, CDR2 YFSETQ, per germline. The chain's CDR3 is CASSLDRTGSEQYF. As DNA, the CDR3 is TGCGCCAGCAGCTTGGATCGGACAGGGTCAGAGCAGTACTTC. The full variable domain, rest sourced from reference TRBV5-1 and TRBJ2-7, is KAGVTQTPRYLIKTRGQQVTLSCSPISGHRSVSWYQQTPGQGLQFLFEYFSETQRNKGNFPGRFSGRQFSNSRSEMNVSTLELGDSALYLCASSLDRTGSEQYFGPGTRLTVT.

V usage is TRBV7-2 and J usage is TRBJ1-2; no reliable D call. Trimming pared 4 bases from V and 6 bases from J, leaving 15 bases between. The CDR3 is made up of 14 amino acids. CDR1 SGHTA and CDR2 FQGNSA come from the germline V gene. The CDR3 coding sequence is TGTGCCAGCAGCTCCTACGAAGGACTTAATGGCTACACCTTC. It codes for CASSSYEGLNGYTF.

This clone is labeled medium-sized. This rearrangement joins TRBV4-1 to TRBJ1-1; D is ambiguous. The CDR3 is made up of 13 amino acids. V was shortened by 4 bases and J by 0 bases, with 6 bases between the two germline ends. Germline assignment: CDR1 MGHRA and CDR2 YSYEKL. The CDR3 is CASSRGMNTEAFF. The CDR3 DNA reads TGCGCCAGCAGCCGCGGGATGAACACTGAAGCTTTCTTT.

This clone was counted only a few times. CDR3 amino acids: CASSGDRGRGYTF. The DNA of the CDR3 is TGTGCCAGCAGTGGGGACAGGGGGCGAGGCTACACCTTC. V is TRBV2 and J is TRBJ1-2; 12 bases fit TRBD1. CDR1 is SNHLY, CDR2 FYNNEI, per germline. The CDR3 loop spans 13 amino acids. Trimming at V came to 4 bases and at J to 8 bases, leaving 2 bases not matched to a gene.

The chain combines TRBV29-1 with TRBJ1-2; D is unclear. The germline gives CDR1 SQVTM, CDR2 ANQGSEA. Trimming removed 6 bases at V and 4 bases at J, with 15 bases between. The CDR3 has 13 amino acids. CDR3 region: CSVLTAGIYGYTF. In DNA, the CDR3 is TGCAGCGTCCTCACGGCGGGCATCTATGGCTACACCTTC.

The chain carries TRBV18 and TRBJ1-1, with D possibly TRBD1 on 5 matching bases. V shed 3 bases and J shed 5 bases, with 13 bases lying between them. The germline V gene has CDR1 KGHSH and CDR2 LQKENI. The CDR3 runs to 14 residues. In nucleotides, the CDR3 is TGTGCCAGCTCACCCGTCAGGGAGGGGACTGAAGCTTTCTTT. Amino acid sequence: CASSPVREGTEAFF.